This T cell receptor beta chain was found in a study of blood T cells in healthy people across ages. Study results and limitations: Across samples, TCR beta diversity tracked strongly with naive T cell percentage. Older age went with lower TCR beta diversity per million T cells, in a roughly linear way.

Turning to this clonotype: What it binds is unknown. This may arise from a read error, as a much more abundant clone is one base away.

For the second PCR, which ran for about 7 to 11 cycles, a sample-barcoded 5' primer and a J-beta primer mix were used. With 12 random nucleotides, a template-switch adaptor tagged each individual cDNA molecule. Every individual sample yielded 2.5 million or more paired-end reads (each containing CDR3). TCRdb analysed the 5' RACE reads with MiXCR anew, one entry per CDR3 protein. Here the sample spans 550,000 to 650,000 distinct CDR3 sequences, about 30% being singletons. The CDR3 runs 15 residues. V gave up 11 bases and J gave up 5 bases, with 22 bases separating them. The V gene's germline CDR1 is MNHNS and CDR2 SASEGT.

Sequencing was performed on blood. This receptor was taken from a woman older than 75 in good health. The chain links TRBV6-1 to TRBJ2-1; D ambiguous. CDR3 in DNA: TGTGCCGGCAATGTAGCACCGAACCGTAACAATGAGCAGTTCTTC. Amino acids: CAGNVAPNRNNEQFF.